The rows below give T cell receptor beta chains drawn from one sample of a study of Ad26.COV2.S vaccination and SARS-CoV-2 variants. TCRdb's copy holds only in-frame clones and misses some; the assay was immunoSEQ multiplex PCR. The top ten clones hold approximately 5% of a sample with under 150,000 clones, around 86% of them seen once. The sequencing here drew on peripheral blood, taken after recovery from COVID-19. The receptor set was obtained from a human donor who had recovered from COVID-19. The CDR3 runs from the conserved cysteine through the conserved F or W. The D gene is left open where the match is weak. Some rows mark clone size as missing; the rest say once, few, many or name a class of expanded clone.

v_call	clone_size	j_call	d_call	cdr3_nt	cdr3_aa
TRBV4-2	.	TRBJ1-1	.	TGTGCCAGCAGCCACGAAGCGGGCGCGGGGTACACTGAAGCTTTCTTT	CASSHEAGAGYTEAFF
TRBV11-2	once	TRBJ1-4	.	TGTGCCAGCAGCTCTATTCTCGGTCTTGGGGCAACTAATGAAAAACTGTTTTTT	CASSSILGLGATNEKLFF
TRBV6-1	few	TRBJ2-7	.	TGTGCCAGCAGTGAGTTCTACGAGCAGTACTTC	CASSEFYEQYF
TRBV6-5	.	TRBJ1-2	TRBD1	TGTGCCAGCAGGGGACAGCTAAACTATGGCTACACCTTC	CASRGQLNYGYTF
TRBV28	.	TRBJ2-5	.	TGTGCCAGCAGTCCCCCCCCGGTGGGGGTAAAGACCCAGTACTTC	CASSPPPVGVKTQYF
TRBV9	.	TRBJ2-3	.	TGTGCCAGCAGCGTAGTTGGCGAGGGCACAGATACGCAGTATTTT	CASSVVGEGTDTQYF
TRBV6-5	.	TRBJ1-4	TRBD1	TGTGCCAGCAGTTCCGCCAAGACAGGGGGTAGAGAAAAACTGTTTTTT	CASSSAKTGGREKLFF
TRBV6-2/TRBV6-3	.	TRBJ2-1	TRBD2	TGTGCCAGCAGTTACTCACCGGGACTAGTAATAGGTGAGCAGTTCTTC	CASSYSPGLVIGEQFF
TRBV3-1/TRBV3-2	once	TRBJ1-6	.	TGTGCCAGCAGTCGGGAGGTAAATTCACCCCTCCACTTT	CASSREVNSPLHF
TRBV6-5	.	TRBJ1-5	.	TGTGCCAGCAGGACGGGTCGATATAGCAATCAGCCCCAGCATTTT	CASRTGRYSNQPQHF
TRBV11-2	.	TRBJ2-7	.	TGTGCCAGCAGCTTAGTAGGTGGCCCCCTCTACGAGCAGTACTTC	CASSLVGGPLYEQYF
TRBV30	.	TRBJ1-1	.	TGTGCCTGGAGTGTCCAGGGGTCGGGTGAAGCTTTCTTT	CAWSVQGSGEAFF
TRBV5-5	.	TRBJ1-2	.	TGTGCCAGCAGCCCCCCACCATTGGCAGTCTATGGCTACACCTTC	CASSPPPLAVYGYTF
TRBV2	.	TRBJ2-7	.	TGTGCCAGCAGGGCCGGGGGCGACTACGAGCAGTACTTC	CASRAGGDYEQYF
TRBV5-1	once	TRBJ1-2	.	TGCGCCAGCAGCTTGCCTGAAGACAGAGCAACTAACTATGGCTACACCTTC	CASSLPEDRATNYGYTF
TRBV30	.	TRBJ2-4	.	TGTGCCTGGAGTATGGGGGGGGCTGCAAACATTCAGTACTTC	CAWSMGGAANIQYF
TRBV28	.	TRBJ2-5	.	TGTGCCAGCACTTCGGTAGCTATCGGGGAGACCCAGTACTTC	CASTSVAIGETQYF
TRBV7-9	few	TRBJ1-1	.	TGTGCCAGCAGCTTAGAAGGGAACACTGAAGCTTTCTTT	CASSLEGNTEAFF
TRBV4-1	.	TRBJ2-7	TRBD1	TGCGCCAGCAGCCAAGGCCGGGACAGGTTCTACGAGCAGTACTTC	CASSQGRDRFYEQYF
TRBV7-2	.	TRBJ2-3	.	TGTGCCAGCAGCCCATCCCCGGATACGCAGTATTTT	CASSPSPDTQYF
TRBV5-6	.	TRBJ1-2	TRBD1	TGTGCCAGCAGCCGCCGGGACAGGACATCCTATGGCTACACCTTC	CASSRRDRTSYGYTF
TRBV2	.	TRBJ2-2	.	TGTGCCAGCAGTGAATACGGGGGCCAGAACACCGGGGAGCTGTTTTTT	CASSEYGGQNTGELFF
TRBV19	.	TRBJ1-1	TRBD1	TGTGCCAGTAGTATAGACGCCGGGACAGGGGGCTGGACTGAAGCTTTCTTT	CASSIDAGTGGWTEAFF
TRBV6-5	.	TRBJ2-3	TRBD2	TGTGCCAGCAGCCGGGGAGGGGCAGATACGCAGTATTTT	CASSRGGADTQYF
TRBV3-1/TRBV3-2	once	TRBJ1-2	TRBD1	TGTGCCAGCAGCCTCGGGACAGGGGGTCTCTATGGCTACACCTTC	CASSLGTGGLYGYTF
TRBV9	.	TRBJ1-2	TRBD1	TGTGCCAGCAGCGTAGGTTGGGGACAGGACTATGGCTACACCTTC	CASSVGWGQDYGYTF
TRBV19	.	TRBJ1-5	.	TGTGCCAGTAGTGTATTTGATCAGCCCCAGCATTTT	CASSVFDQPQHF
TRBV7-8	.	TRBJ2-5	TRBD1	TGTGCCAGCAGCTTACCGGACAGGGGAGTGGGACAGACCCAGTACTTC	CASSLPDRGVGQTQYF